This passage covers 15 T cell receptor beta chains from one sample sequenced in a study of blood T cells in healthy people across ages. For the second PCR, which ran for 7 to 11 cycles, a sample-barcoded 5' primer and a J-beta primer mix were used. From the 5' RACE reads, TCRdb called clonotypes with MiXCR, one entry per CDR3 protein. This sample has hundreds of thousands of distinct CDR3 sequences, with about 53% found just once. The sample was blood. The receptors here all came from a man at least 80 years old in good health.

V is TRBV15 and J is TRBJ2-5; D is unresolved. The closer fit of TRBJ2-7 to the DNA end suggests the J call may be wrong. The germline CDR1 and CDR2 sequences are LNHNV and YYDKDF (reference sequence). This CDR3 is built from 15 residues. CDR3: CATSRDLETSYEQYF. The CDR3 DNA reads as TGTGCCACCAGCAGAGATCTTGAGACAAGCTACGAGCAGTACTTC.

This rearrangement joins TRBV2 to TRBJ1-2, with TRBD1 matching over 7 bases. The CDR3 extends over 16 amino acids. Germline CDR1 SNHLY, CDR2 FYNNEI. J lost 4 bases, V lost 6 bases, and 14 bases had no gene match. The DNA of the CDR3 is TGTGCCAGCAGAGAGGACAGGAGCGTTAGGGTCTATGGCTACACCTTC. Amino acids: CASREDRSVRVYGYTF.

This clonotype was detected ten times or more. The chain uses TRBV20-1 and TRBJ1-2, with 7 positions matching TRBD1. V lost 4 bases and J lost 10; bases outside the gene matches: 15. Germline loops: CDR1 DFQATT, CDR2 SNEGSKA (reference sequence). The CDR3 is 14 residues long. CDR3 protein: CSATTLGGGWSYTF. The CDR3 DNA reads as TGCAGTGCTACCACCCTGGGAGGGGGCTGGTCCTACACCTTC.

This clonotype was recorded a few times. The gene calls are TRBV12-3 or TRBV12-4 and TRBJ1-5; 7 bases align to TRBD1. The junction had 5 bases not matched to a gene; V was cut back by 5 bases and J by 1 base. The CDR3 loop spans 15 amino acids. The CDR3 is CASSRQGISNQPQHF. CDR3 coding DNA: TGTGCCAGCAGTCGACAGGGTATCAGCAATCAGCCCCAGCATTTT.

This clonotype appeared once. This sequence joins TRBV24-1 and TRBJ2-2; D gene uncertain. Germline lookup yields CDR1 KGHDR and CDR2 SFDVKD. The germline V and J ends were trimmed by 4 bases and 8 bases, with 10 bases remaining between them. The CDR3 is made up of 13 amino acids. Here the CDR3 DNA reads TGTGCCACCAGTGACCGAGGCTTGGGGGAGCTGTTTTTT. Translating it yields CATSDRGLGELFF.

The chain has TRBV3-1 and TRBJ2-7, with D possibly being TRBD2 (6 bases). Germline assignment: CDR1 LGHDT and CDR2 YNNKEL (reference sequence). The V end was cut by 0 bases, the J end by 2 bases, with 14 bases between. This CDR3 has 16 amino acids. Here the CDR3 reads CASSQDRIAEAYEQYF. In DNA form, the CDR3 reads TGTGCCAGCAGCCAAGATCGGATAGCGGAAGCCTACGAGCAGTACTTC.

This clonotype showed up just a few times. The chain is built from TRBV18 and TRBJ1-2; D call uncertain. Germline lookup yields CDR1 KGHSH and CDR2 LQKENI. This CDR3 contains 14 residues. Between the trimmed V and J ends, which lost 1 base and 6 bases, there was a span of 12 bases. CDR3 in DNA: TGTGCCAGCTCACCACAGGCCGGGCCGGATGGCTACACCTTC. This gives the protein CASSPQAGPDGYTF.

The chain carries TRBV29-1 and TRBJ1-5; D is unresolved. The CDR3 extends over 12 amino acids. V lost 5 bases to trimming and J lost 4 bases, with 9 bases between them. Germline values: CDR1 SQVTM, CDR2 ANQGSEA. As DNA, the CDR3 is TGCAGCGTTCAGTATGGGAATCAGCCCCAGCATTTT. This codes for CSVQYGNQPQHF.

This chain links TRBV5-1 with TRBJ2-1; D is unclear. CDR3 length: 14 amino acids. V lost 0 bases and J 6 bases, leaving 10 bases between the germline ends. Germline CDR1 reads SGHRS; CDR2 reads YFSETQ. CDR3 in amino acids: CASSLAAQINEQFF. DNA for the CDR3: TGCGCCAGCAGCTTGGCCGCTCAGATCAATGAGCAGTTCTTC. Full variable domain (missing parts from reference TRBV5-1 and TRBJ2-1): KAGVTQTPRYLIKTRGQQVTLSCSPISGHRSVSWYQQTPGQGLQFLFEYFSETQRNKGNFPGRFSGRQFSNSRSEMNVSTLELGDSALYLCASSLAAQINEQFFGPGTRLTVL.

V gene TRBV14 combines with J gene TRBJ1-2; 7 bases are a match to TRBD1. The V gene end was trimmed by 3 bases and the J gene end by 4 bases; junction bases not matched to a gene: 5. Germline V gene data show CDR1 as SGHDN and CDR2 as FVKESK. The CDR3 is made up of 14 amino acids. CDR3 in DNA: TGTGCCAGCAGCCATAAGACAGGGATCTATGGCTACACCTTC. The encoded protein is CASSHKTGIYGYTF. Based on the CDR3 plus reference TRBV14 and TRBJ1-2, the full variable domain is EAGVTQFPSHSVIEKGQTVTLRCDPISGHDNLYWYRRVMGKEIKFLLHFVKESKQDESGMPNNRFLAERTGGTYSTLKVQPAELEDSGVYFCASSHKTGIYGYTFGSGTRLTVV.

The chain uses TRBV27 and TRBJ1-6; D is undetermined. V lost 2 bases, J lost 7 bases, and 12 bases lay in between. Germline-derived CDR1 and CDR2 are MNHEY and SMNVEV (reference sequence). The length of the CDR3 is 15 residues. This chain's CDR3 is CASSLRLSGNSPLHF. The CDR3, as DNA: TGTGCCAGCAGTTTACGACTTTCCGGAAATTCACCCCTCCACTTT.

At least ten counts were recorded for this clonotype. Sequence at one end of the junction differs from germline and may be a read error. The V and J genes are TRBV5-1 and TRBJ1-1, with D tentatively TRBD1 (6 bases). The CDR3 has 14 amino acids. Germline values: CDR1 SGHRS, CDR2 YFSETQ. Here the CDR3 DNA reads TGTGCCAGCAGCTCCACAGGGCTGAACACTGAAGCTTTCTTT. Translated: CASSSTGLNTEAFF.

The chain combines TRBV18 with TRBJ1-5, with 9 bases lining up with TRBD1. The CDR3 extends over 16 amino acids. Germline V lookup: CDR1 KGHSH, CDR2 LQKENI. The ends lost 3 bases at V and 9 bases at J; junction bases unmatched: 12. CDR3: CASSPVAGQGLSPQHF. The CDR3 DNA sequence: TGTGCCAGCTCACCGGTCGCGGGACAGGGTTTATCGCCCCAGCATTTT. Using reference TRBV18 and TRBJ1-5 for the parts outside the CDR3, the full variable domain is NAGVMQNPRHLVRRRGQEARLRCSPMKGHSHVYWYRQLPEEGLKFMVYLQKENIIDESGMPKERFSAEFPKEGPSILRIQQVVRGDSAAYFCASSPVAGQGLSPQHFGDGTRLSIL.

The chain is built from TRBV28 and TRBJ2-4, with 7 bases aligning to TRBD2. The J call may be incorrect, as the DNA end agrees better with TRBJ2-7. CDR1 is MDHEN and CDR2 is SYDVKM in the germline V gene. The length of the CDR3 is 15 residues. CDR3 in amino acids: CASSWGGAGSYEQYF. The CDR3 nucleotides are TGTGCCAGCAGTTGGGGAGGGGCGGGTTCCTACGAGCAGTACTTC.

This chain links TRBV21-1 with TRBJ2-5; the table calls TRBD1, which could not be checked here. TRBV21-1 is termed a pseudogene. The CDR3 consists of 14 residues. CDR3 in amino acids: CASSKGHRQETQYF. The CDR3 coding sequence is TGTGCCAGCAGCAAGGGACACCGCCAAGAGACCCAGTACTTC.